These T cell receptor beta chains were read from a single sample in a study of blood T cell repertoires in COVID-19. The assay was immunoSEQ multiplex PCR, and TCRdb's table has in-frame clones only and misses some. The sample carries around 60,000 clones, around 88% recorded once. Sequences were obtained from peripheral blood. All receptors derive from a human donor in a cohort sampled during active COVID-19. Each CDR3 is given with its conserved first and last residue. Fields, in order: D gene, J gene, clone size, V gene, CDR3 protein, CDR3 DNA. D genes are given only for firm matches. The listing skips clone size in some rows; elsewhere it reads once, few, many or a size class.

TRBD1,TRBJ1-6,few,TRBV19,CASRTGTDNSPLHF,TGTGCCAGTAGGACCGGGACAGATAATTCACCCCTCCACTTT
TRBD1,TRBJ1-2,.,TRBV11-3,CASSSGQGLYGYTF,TGTGCCAGCAGCTCCGGACAGGGGCTCTATGGCTACACCTTC
TRBD1,TRBJ1-6,.,TRBV27,CASSSPGTGARSLHF,TGTGCCAGCAGTTCCCCCGGGACAGGGGCTCGGTCCCTCCACTTT
.,TRBJ2-5,many,TRBV5-6,CASSSRETQYF,TGTGCCAGCAGCTCCAGAGAGACCCAGTACTTC
TRBD1,TRBJ2-7,.,TRBV12-3/TRBV12-4,CASRDRDFYEQYF,TGTGCCAGCAGAGACAGGGATTTCTACGAGCAGTACTTC
TRBD2,TRBJ2-7,.,TRBV4-3,CASSQRWGLAGVYEQYF,TGCGCCAGCAGCCAAAGGTGGGGACTAGCGGGAGTCTACGAGCAGTACTTC
.,TRBJ2-5,few,TRBV4-1,CASSQDLGGGAETQYF,TGCGCCAGCAGCCAAGATCTAGGAGGGGGGGCGGAGACCCAGTACTTC
TRBD1,TRBJ2-7,.,TRBV5-6,CASSLQGTYEQYF,TGTGCCAGCAGCTTACAGGGGACCTACGAGCAGTACTTC
TRBD1,TRBJ1-4,.,TRBV7-6,CASSLSGTGTEKLFF,TGTGCCAGCAGCTTATCCGGGACAGGGACAGAAAAACTGTTTTTT
TRBD1,TRBJ2-3,.,TRBV12-5,CASGEGTDSTDTQYF,TGTGCTAGTGGGGAAGGGACAGATAGCACAGATACGCAGTATTTT